This T cell receptor (beta chain) was identified during a study of cytomegalovirus exposure and HLA in healthy donors. Study-level findings and limits: The study recorded 160 or so TCR beta chains that were cytomegalovirus-associated. TCR sequences were mostly rare, though some public TCRs occurred in many donors.

About this clone: The target antigen is unknown.

Sequencing used immunoSEQ multiplex PCR; TCRdb keeps in-frame clones, though not all of them. The table lists about 260,000 clones, roughly 88% of them singletons. The germline gives CDR1 KGHSH, CDR2 LQKENI. V was pared by 6 bases and J by 4 bases, with 13 bases between. The CDR3 runs 13 residues. This receptor was taken from a woman between 25 and 40 years old in good health and CMV-seronegative. Sequenced input: PBMCs. V gene TRBV18 combines with J gene TRBJ2-7; weak D call: TRBD1 (5 bases). Here the CDR3 reads CASSPGRAYEQYF. The DNA of the CDR3 is TGTGCCAGCTCCCCTGGCAGGGCGTACGAGCAGTACTTC. Based on the CDR3 plus reference TRBV18 and TRBJ2-7, the full variable domain is NAGVMQNPRHLVRRRGQEARLRCSPMKGHSHVYWYRQLPEEGLKFMVYLQKENIIDESGMPKERFSAEFPKEGPSILRIQQVVRGDSAAYFCASSPGRAYEQYFGPGTRLTVT.